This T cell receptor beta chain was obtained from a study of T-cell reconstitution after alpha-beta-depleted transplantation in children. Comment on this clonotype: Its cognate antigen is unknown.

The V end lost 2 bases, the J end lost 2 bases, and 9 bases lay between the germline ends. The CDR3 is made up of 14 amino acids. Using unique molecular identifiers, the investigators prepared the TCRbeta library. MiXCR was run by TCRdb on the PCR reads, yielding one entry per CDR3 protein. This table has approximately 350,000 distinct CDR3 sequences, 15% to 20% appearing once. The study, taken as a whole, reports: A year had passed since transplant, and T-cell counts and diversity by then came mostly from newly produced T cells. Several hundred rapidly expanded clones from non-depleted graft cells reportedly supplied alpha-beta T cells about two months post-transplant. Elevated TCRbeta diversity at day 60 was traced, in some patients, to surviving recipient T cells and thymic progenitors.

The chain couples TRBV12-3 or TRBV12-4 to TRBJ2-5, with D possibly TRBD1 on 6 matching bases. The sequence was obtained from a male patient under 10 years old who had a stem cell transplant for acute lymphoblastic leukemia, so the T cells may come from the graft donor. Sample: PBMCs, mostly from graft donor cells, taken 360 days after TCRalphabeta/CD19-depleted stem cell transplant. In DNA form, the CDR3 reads TGTGCCAGCAGTTTACACAGGGCTCAAGAGACCCAGTACTTC. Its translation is CASSLHRAQETQYF.